This T cell receptor (beta chain) is drawn from a study of Tregs in tolerant kidney transplant recipients. Unstimulated Tregs (CD4+CD25+CD127-) and CD4+CD25- non-Tregs were sorted from PBMCs. Libraries were prepared by immunoSEQ multiplex PCR; TCRdb keeps only in-frame clonotypes and omits some of them. The profile shows under 300,000 clones, about four fifths of them singletons. The study, taken as a whole, reports: Activated donor B cell expansion appeared to reveal the most relevant donor-specific TCRbeta repertoire. Few patients were studied, so findings need validation in larger groups.

With regard to this clone: Its antigen remains unidentified.

The sequence was collected from a human donor in good health. Sequences were obtained from CD4+ T cells from blood.

The CDR3 coding sequence is TGTGCCAGCTCGTCGGGACAGGGGTCCTTCGGCAATCAGCCCCAGCATTTT. Protein: CASSSGQGSFGNQPQHF. The chain combines TRBV18 with TRBJ1-5; TRBD1 matches at 10 bases. This CDR3 region has 17 residues. V lost 6 bases and J lost 2; bases outside the gene matches: 10. Germline values: CDR1 KGHSH, CDR2 LQKENI.